The 28 T cell receptor beta chains below come from one sample, sequenced in a study of PD-1 blockade in classical Hodgkin lymphoma. This sample's time point: newly diagnosed, previously untreated cHL patient sample. TCRdb keeps only in-frame clones here, not all; method: immunoSEQ multiplex PCR. The top ten clones hold roughly 2.5% of a sample with under 80,000 clones, more than 85% of them seen once. The specimen sequenced was peripheral blood mononuclear cells (PBMCs). The receptors come from a human donor with classical Hodgkin lymphoma.

With regard to this clone: This sample includes further DNA sequences coding for the same CDR3. The chain joins TRBV18 to TRBJ2-3; D is ambiguous. Looked up from germline, CDR1 is KGHSH and CDR2 is LQKENI. CDR3 size: 14 residues. The V end lost 3 bases, the J end lost 1 base, and 8 bases lay between the germline ends. The CDR3 sequence is CASSPPSGTDTQYF. DNA of the CDR3: TGTGCCAGCTCACCCCCGAGTGGCACAGATACGCAGTATTTT. Drawing the rest from reference TRBV18 and TRBJ2-3, the complete variable domain is NAGVMQNPRHLVRRRGQEARLRCSPMKGHSHVYWYRQLPEEGLKFMVYLQKENIIDESGMPKERFSAEFPKEGPSILRIQQVVRGDSAAYFCASSPPSGTDTQYFGPGTRLTVL.

The CDR3 region has the DNA TGTGCCAGCAGCCCGGGGGGGAGAAAAGAGACCCAGTACTTC. This encodes CASSPGGRKETQYF. The chain couples TRBV5-4 to TRBJ2-5; 8 bases are a match to TRBD2. CDR3 length: 14 residues. The germline CDR1 and CDR2 sequences are SGHNT and YYREEE (reference sequence). Losses at the gene ends were 4 bases for V and 3 bases for J; bases not matched to a gene: 5.

The rearrangement links TRBV28 to TRBJ2-1; D is possibly TRBD2 (6 bases). The CDR3 runs to 14 residues. Germline V gene lookup returns CDR1 MDHEN and CDR2 SYDVKM. V lost 3 bases, J lost 13 bases, and 19 bases lay in between. Written as DNA, the CDR3 is TGTGCCAGCAGTTTCCGGACGAGGGGAGGAATTCAGTTCTTC. Its protein is CASSFRTRGGIQFF.

The chain uses TRBV19 and TRBJ1-1; the D is unclear. V lost 7 bases to trimming and J lost 8 bases, with 11 bases between them. CDR3 length equals 11 residues. Germline V CDR1 and CDR2: LNHDA, SQIVND (reference sequence). This CDR3 is CASMVWAEAFF. DNA for the CDR3: TGTGCCAGTATGGTATGGGCCGAAGCTTTCTTT. Full variable domain (rest looked up from reference TRBV19 and TRBJ1-1): DGGITQSPKYLFRKEGQNVTLSCEQNLNHDAMYWYRQDPGQGLRLIYYSQIVNDFQKGDIAEGYSVSREKKESFPLTVTSAQKNPTAFYLCASMVWAEAFFGQGTRLTVV.

V is TRBV4-3 and J is TRBJ2-2; D not resolved. Germline CDR1 LGHNA, CDR2 YSLEER. The V end lost 0 bases, the J end lost 0 bases, and 23 bases lay between the germline ends. This CDR3 has 21 amino acids. CDR3 residues: CASSQETGGISRIANTGELFF. The CDR3 DNA follows: TGCGCCAGCAGCCAAGAAACGGGCGGAATCTCCCGAATCGCGAACACCGGGGAGCTGTTTTTT.

This rearrangement joins TRBV28 to TRBJ2-7, with a possible D match to TRBD1 (6 bases). The CDR3 totals 14 residues. The germline CDR1 and CDR2 sequences are MDHEN and SYDVKM. The V end was cut by 11 bases, the J end by 0 bases, with 17 bases between. The CDR3 loop reads CACTLGALSYEQYF. The DNA for the CDR3 is TGTGCCTGCACTTTGGGGGCCCTCTCCTACGAGCAGTACTTC.

The chain is built from TRBV6-6 and TRBJ2-5; D is undetermined. Germline V gene lookup returns CDR1 MNHNY and CDR2 SVGAGI (reference sequence). Trimming pared 5 bases from V and 5 bases from J, leaving 6 bases between. The CDR3 extends over 11 amino acids. The CDR3 sequence is CASSMVETQYF. In nucleotides, the CDR3 is TGTGCCAGCAGTATGGTGGAGACCCAGTACTTC.

The rearrangement joins TRBV15 to TRBJ1-2, with 8 bases fitting TRBD1. The CDR3 extends over 16 amino acids. Trimming removed 5 bases from V and 4 bases from J; junction bases left unmatched: 12. CDR1 LNHNV and CDR2 YYDKDF come from the germline V gene (reference sequence). CDR3 loop: CATSGPTGGRGYGYTF. The CDR3 nucleotides read TGTGCCACCAGCGGCCCCACAGGGGGACGGGGCTATGGCTACACCTTC.

This chain uses TRBV25-1 with TRBJ2-5, with 9 bases matching TRBD1. J gave up 0 bases and V 4 bases, and 9 bases lay outside the gene matches. The CDR3 loop spans 17 amino acids. The germline gives CDR1 MGHDK, CDR2 SYGVNS. CDR3 sequence reads: CASSGFPGQGYQETQYF. CDR3 coding DNA: TGTGCCAGCAGTGGATTTCCGGGACAGGGATACCAAGAGACCCAGTACTTC.

This chain joins TRBV2 and TRBJ1-6; D is unresolved. With 3 bases removed from V and 4 bases from J, the gap between germline ends came to 7 bases. Germline values: CDR1 SNHLY, CDR2 FYNNEI. The CDR3 consists of 14 residues. Written as DNA, the CDR3 is TGTGCCAGCAGTGACTCGCGGTATAATTCACCCCTCCACTTT. It yields the protein CASSDSRYNSPLHF.

This chain links TRBV27 with TRBJ1-2; 8 nucleotides agree with TRBD1. With V trimmed by 6 bases and J by 9 bases, 27 bases remained unmatched. CDR1 and CDR2 from the germline V gene are MNHEY and SMNVEV (reference sequence). This CDR3 has 19 residues. Here the CDR3 reads CASSPRGTGTGHVMPRYTF. CDR3 DNA: TGTGCCAGCAGCCCAAGGGGGACGGGGACAGGACATGTCATGCCGCGCTACACCTTC.

This chain connects TRBV10-3 to TRBJ2-1; the match to TRBD2 covers 7 bases. CDR3 length: 14 residues. Looked up from germline, CDR1 is ENHRY and CDR2 is SYGVKD. V trimming: 4 bases; J trimming: 10 bases; junction bases outside the gene matches: 10. The CDR3 bases are TGTGCCATCAGTGGTGGGGGACTAAGCCCCGAGCAGTTCTTC. Translating gives CAISGGGLSPEQFF.

This clone occurred once. The V and J genes are TRBV10-3 and TRBJ2-1; no reliable D call. CDR3 length: 13 residues. Germline V gene lookup returns CDR1 ENHRY and CDR2 SYGVKD. Trimming pared 11 bases from V and 0 bases from J, leaving 11 bases between. CDR3 region: CASRDGSYNEQFF. CDR3 in DNA: TGTGCCTCCCGAGACGGCTCCTACAATGAGCAGTTCTTC.

This clone was seen once. The chain employs TRBV5-1 and TRBJ2-3; a possible D gene is TRBD2 (6 bases). The V gene lost 0 bases and the J gene lost 4 bases, with 9 bases spanning the gap. The CDR3 contains 14 residues. CDR1 is SGHRS and CDR2 is YFSETQ in the germline V gene. The CDR3 DNA reads as TGCGCCAGCAGCTTGGGTCCGGGGGCAGATACGCAGTATTTT. It yields the protein CASSLGPGADTQYF. The whole variable domain, remainder taken from reference TRBV5-1 and TRBJ2-3, is KAGVTQTPRYLIKTRGQQVTLSCSPISGHRSVSWYQQTPGQGLQFLFEYFSETQRNKGNFPGRFSGRQFSNSRSEMNVSTLELGDSALYLCASSLGPGADTQYFGPGTRLTVL.

This chain links TRBV28 with TRBJ2-2; D is perhaps TRBD1 or TRBD2 (7 bases each). Per germline, CDR1 MDHEN and CDR2 SYDVKM. This CDR3 spans 15 amino acids. V lost 5 bases to trimming and J lost 5 bases, with 15 bases between them. CDR3 sequence reads: CASSPPQGGTGELFF. In nucleotides, the CDR3 is TGTGCCAGCAGTCCCCCGCAGGGGGGGACCGGGGAGCTGTTTTTT.

V is TRBV27 and J is TRBJ1-1; no clear D gene. The germline gives CDR1 MNHEY, CDR2 SMNVEV (reference sequence). V lost 5 bases, J lost 5 bases, and 15 bases lay in between. The CDR3 is 14 amino acids. The CDR3 DNA reads as TGTGCCAGCAGTCGCGGTGGGCTCGGGACTGAAGCTTTCTTT. Encoded protein: CASSRGGLGTEAFF.

The chain combines TRBV19 with TRBJ2-2, with D unresolved. CDR3 size: 12 residues. V lost 9 bases and J lost 6, with 11 bases in between. The germline V gene encodes CDR1 LNHDA and CDR2 SQIVND (reference sequence). In DNA, the CDR3 is TGTGCCAGCACCGAGAGGTCCGGGGAGCTGTTTTTT. This sequence encodes CASTERSGELFF.

The gene calls are TRBV5-4 and TRBJ1-6; the match to TRBD1 covers 9 bases. Germline V gene sequence: CDR1 SGHNT, CDR2 YYREEE (reference sequence). The CDR3 spans 15 residues. The V segment lost 4 bases and the J segment 7 bases; nucleotides outside the gene matches: 6. This CDR3 reads CASSRDRVFNSPLHF. CDR3 nucleotide sequence: TGTGCCAGCAGCCGGGACAGGGTTTTCAATTCACCCCTCCACTTT.

This chain connects TRBV9 to TRBJ1-3; D is unclear. The CDR3 contains 14 residues. V lost 4 bases and J lost 0, with 8 bases in between. Germline values: CDR1 SGDLS, CDR2 YYNGEE. Here the CDR3 DNA reads TGTGCCAGCAGCTCCGGTATCTCTGGAAACACCATATATTTT. The encoded protein is CASSSGISGNTIYF.

This clone is a singleton in its sample. The genes are TRBV6-5 and TRBJ1-5; D gene unclear. The CDR3 has 15 amino acids. The V and J ends lost 6 bases and 1 base respectively, with 13 bases between them. Per germline, CDR1 MNHEY and CDR2 SVGAGI. CDR3 sequence: CASSPGLGSNQPQHF. The CDR3 DNA reads TGTGCCAGCAGCCCGGGCCTAGGCAGCAATCAGCCCCAGCATTTT.

The rearrangement joins TRBV5-1 to TRBJ1-1; 7 bases match TRBD1. CDR1 and CDR2 (germline): SGHRS, YFSETQ. The junction had 3 bases not matched to a gene; V was cut back by 1 base and J by 3 bases. The CDR3 is 14 amino acids. Written as DNA, the CDR3 is TGCGCCAGCAGCTTGAACAGGGGTTACACTGAAGCTTTCTTT. Its protein product is CASSLNRGYTEAFF.

This sequence joins TRBV7-6 and TRBJ2-3; D possibly corresponds to TRBD1 (6 bases). The CDR3 extends over 13 amino acids. V lost 5 bases to trimming and J lost 3 bases, with 9 bases between them. From germline, CDR1 is SGHVS and CDR2 FNYEAQ. CDR3 protein: CASSAQGTDTQYF. The DNA for the CDR3 is TGTGCCAGCAGCGCCCAGGGGACAGATACGCAGTATTTT.

V gene TRBV9 combines with J gene TRBJ2-3, with D possibly TRBD2 on 7 matching bases. CDR1 and CDR2 (germline): SGDLS, YYNGEE. Between the trimmed V and J ends, which lost 0 bases and 2 bases, there was a span of 13 bases. The CDR3 totals 16 residues. DNA for the CDR3: TGTGCCAGCAGCGTAGATCCGGGGGGCCTCACAGATACGCAGTATTTT. Translated: CASSVDPGGLTDTQYF.

V usage is TRBV27 and J usage is TRBJ2-6; D uncertain. Germline V gives CDR1 MNHEY, CDR2 SMNVEV (reference sequence). The CDR3 spans 19 residues. Trimming removed 9 bases from V and 0 bases from J, with 24 bases in between. The chain's CDR3 is CARRWPRRKVFSGANVLTF. The CDR3 DNA is TGTGCCAGGCGTTGGCCCCGACGGAAAGTTTTCTCTGGGGCCAACGTCCTGACTTTC.

The chain's CDR3 is CASSSRQGMGETQYF. The CDR3 DNA follows: TGTGCCAGCAGCTCACGACAGGGTATGGGAGAGACCCAGTACTTC. This sequence joins TRBV7-7 and TRBJ2-5; TRBD1 aligns across 7 bases. Trimming at V came to 4 bases and at J to 4 bases, leaving 9 bases not matched to a gene. The germline gives CDR1 SSHAT, CDR2 FNYEAQ (reference sequence). The CDR3 length is 15 residues.

This clone was seen just once. The chain is built from TRBV7-6 and TRBJ2-3; D is perhaps TRBD1 or TRBD2 (5 bases each). Trimming removed 1 base from V and 4 bases from J, with 24 bases in between. The CDR3 runs to 19 residues. Germline V CDR1 and CDR2: SGHVS, FNYEAQ. The CDR3 DNA sequence: TGTGCCAGCAGCTTAGAGAGTCGTTGGGGGACGGAGGATCCAGATACGCAGTATTTT. This translates into CASSLESRWGTEDPDTQYF. Combining the CDR3 with reference TRBV7-6 and TRBJ2-3 gives the whole variable domain GAGVSQSPRYKVTKRGQDVALRCDPISGHVSLYWYRQALGQGPEFLTYFNYEAQQDKSGLPNDRFSAERPEGSISTLTIQRTEQRDSAMYRCASSLESRWGTEDPDTQYFGPGTRLTVL.

The J gene is TRBJ1-1, the V gene TRBV4-1; D call uncertain. Germline assignment: CDR1 MGHRA and CDR2 YSYEKL. The CDR3 is made up of 12 amino acids. Trimming removed 2 bases from V and 6 bases from J, with 7 bases in between. CDR3 amino acids: CASSQSRSEAFF. The CDR3 coding sequence is TGCGCCAGCAGCCAATCCCGATCTGAAGCTTTCTTT.

The V and J genes are TRBV18 and TRBJ2-3, with no clear D. Germline V gives CDR1 KGHSH, CDR2 LQKENI. The CDR3 contains 12 residues. V shed 3 bases and J shed 3 bases, with 4 bases lying between them. The CDR3 region has the DNA TGTGCCAGCTCACCTGTTACAGATACGCAGTATTTT. The encoded protein is CASSPVTDTQYF.